The 31 T cell receptor beta chains given below trace back to one sample, sequenced in a study of blood T cell repertoires in COVID-19 (dated by TCRdb to the early 2020s). Library preparation employed the immunoSEQ multiplex PCR assay. The source is immuneACCESS, and TCRdb retained only in-frame sequences with V and J called. Part of the clones is not carried over; for the studies checked, unresolved V genes explain less than half of this, and the remainder is unexplained. The table for this sample lists roughly 250,000 clones; around 87% of them were counted only once. The top ten clones comprise under 2.5% of the sample. The source material was peripheral blood. These receptors were obtained from a woman between 50 and 59 years old with acute or convalescent COVID-19.

CDR3 protein: CATRKNRGAGELFF. The CDR3 DNA sequence: TGTGCCACGCGAAAGAACAGGGGAGCCGGGGAGCTGTTTTTT. The J gene is TRBJ2-2, the V gene TRBV5-4; 7 bases align to TRBD1. Germline CDR1 and CDR2: SGHNT and YYREEE (reference sequence). V lost 9 bases to trimming and J lost 6 bases; unmatched junction nucleotides: 11. The CDR3 totals 14 residues.

J is TRBJ2-7 and V is TRBV24-1, with D possibly being TRBD1 (5 bases). V was pared by 6 bases and J by 5 bases, with 13 bases between. The CDR3 is made up of 13 amino acids. The V gene's germline CDR1 is KGHDR and CDR2 SFDVKD. The CDR3 loop is CATSTQGVDEQYF. The CDR3 nucleotides read TGTGCCACCAGTACCCAGGGTGTGGACGAGCAGTACTTC.

V usage is TRBV11-3 and J usage is TRBJ2-3; possibly TRBD2 for D (5 bases). In germline, CDR1 is SGHNT, CDR2 YENEEA. Trimming removed 1 base from V and 5 bases from J, with 7 bases in between. The CDR3 runs 13 residues. The CDR3 coding sequence is TGTGCCAGCAGCTTAGCTGGAGGAGATACGCAGTATTTT. Its protein is CASSLAGGDTQYF.

This chain connects TRBV7-9 to TRBJ2-2, with D perhaps matching TRBD2 (5 bases). V was pared by 7 bases and J by 4 bases, with 19 bases between. The germline CDR1 and CDR2 sequences are SEHNR and FQNEAQ (reference sequence). This CDR3 is built from 16 residues. The CDR3 DNA reads as TGTGCCAGCACTCCCGTGGTGGGGAGTCCCACCGGGGAGCTGTTTTTT. Encoded protein: CASTPVVGSPTGELFF.

The V call is TRBV19, the J call TRBJ2-3, with TRBD2 matching 7 bases. Germline V gene sequence: CDR1 LNHDA, CDR2 SQIVND (reference sequence). There are 14 residues in the CDR3. J was trimmed by 0 bases and V by 10 bases; bases with no gene match: 7. The CDR3 here is CATSGGPSTDTQYF. The DNA for the CDR3 is TGTGCCACATCGGGGGGTCCTAGCACAGATACGCAGTATTTT. The variable domain in full, completed from reference TRBV19 and TRBJ2-3, reads DGGITQSPKYLFRKEGQNVTLSCEQNLNHDAMYWYRQDPGQGLRLIYYSQIVNDFQKGDIAEGYSVSREKKESFPLTVTSAQKNPTAFYLCATSGGPSTDTQYFGPGTRLTVL.

The V and J genes are TRBV5-1 and TRBJ1-1, with 8 bases matching TRBD1. V gave up 4 bases and J gave up 6 bases; unmatched junction bases: 11. The CDR3 spans 15 residues. Germline CDR1 reads SGHRS; CDR2 reads YFSETQ. The chain's CDR3 is CASSPTGQGDAEAFF. CDR3 nucleotides: TGCGCCAGCAGCCCGACCGGACAGGGAGATGCTGAAGCTTTCTTT.

V usage is TRBV7-9 and J usage is TRBJ1-3, with 7 bases fitting TRBD1. Germline CDR1 and CDR2: SEHNR and FQNEAQ (reference sequence). The CDR3 covers 16 residues. V dropped 7 bases and J dropped 0; count of bases not matched to a gene: 9. CDR3 coding DNA: TGTGCCAGCAACGGAGACAGGGCCAGCTCTGGAAACACCATATATTTT. Its protein product is CASNGDRASSGNTIYF.

This clone was detected only a few times. The gene calls are TRBV19 and TRBJ2-7; 9 nucleotides line up with TRBD1. This CDR3 is built from 13 residues. Losses at the gene ends were 6 bases for V and 2 bases for J; bases not matched to a gene: 2. CDR1 LNHDA and CDR2 SQIVND come from the germline V gene (reference sequence). CDR3 loop: CASSRDRAYEQYF. The DNA for the CDR3 is TGTGCCAGTAGCCGGGACAGGGCCTACGAGCAGTACTTC.

The sample holds one count of this clone. CDR3 coding DNA: TGTGCCAGCAGTTTAATCAGTTCTGGGAACACTGAAGCTTTCTTT. Protein: CASSLISSGNTEAFF. The chain joins TRBV28 to TRBJ1-1, with D unresolved. This CDR3 is 15 amino acids long. Trimming stripped 2 bases from V and 1 base from J, with 11 bases between. The germline CDR1 and CDR2 sequences are MDHEN and SYDVKM.

This clone was observed once. The sample has other DNA sequences that encode this CDR3 too. This chain joins TRBV7-9 and TRBJ1-2; 8 bases match TRBD1. The germline CDR1 and CDR2 sequences are SEHNR and FQNEAQ (reference sequence). J lost 6 bases, V lost 2 bases, and 2 bases had no gene match. The CDR3 loop spans 13 amino acids. The CDR3 reads CASSLLQGDGYTF. The CDR3 nucleotides read TGTGCCAGCAGCTTACTACAGGGGGATGGCTACACCTTC.

The chain uses TRBV24-1 and TRBJ2-1, with D perhaps TRBD1 (6 bases). The CDR3 has 14 amino acids. V was shortened by 7 bases and J by 7 bases, with 16 bases between the two germline ends. The germline V gene has CDR1 KGHDR and CDR2 SFDVKD. CDR3 region: CATSTGSLQNEQFF. The CDR3 bases are TGTGCCACCAGCACAGGGTCCCTACAGAATGAGCAGTTCTTC.

CDR3 DNA: TGTGCCAGCAGCTTAACTACCACTTTAAACAATGAGCAGTTCTTC. Protein product: CASSLTTTLNNEQFF. The chain is built from TRBV7-2 and TRBJ2-1, with no clear D. Per germline, CDR1 SGHTA and CDR2 FQGNSA. This CDR3 spans 15 amino acids. Trimming removed 2 bases from V and 5 bases from J, with 13 bases in between.

This clone was seen once. This rearrangement joins TRBV7-3 to TRBJ2-1, with 8 bases identical to TRBD2. The J segment lost 2 bases and the V segment lost 3 bases, leaving 6 bases of the junction unmatched. This CDR3 has 16 amino acids. Germline-derived CDR1 and CDR2 are SGHTA and FQGTGA. CDR3 nucleotides: TGTGCCAGCAGCTTGGAGTCCGGGAGGGCCTACAATGAGCAGTTCTTC. Translated, it gives CASSLESGRAYNEQFF.

This clone was seen a single time. The chain employs TRBV5-6 and TRBJ2-1, with D uncertain. The CDR3 runs to 15 residues. V shed 0 bases and J shed 6 bases, with 13 bases lying between them. Looked up from germline, CDR1 is SGHDT and CDR2 is YYEEEE. The CDR3 region has the DNA TGTGCCAGCAGCTTGGTTGGTAGCTTGGGCAATGAGCAGTTCTTC. This gives the protein CASSLVGSLGNEQFF.

The rearrangement joins TRBV5-1 to TRBJ2-7; TRBD2 is a possible D gene (6 bases). In germline, CDR1 is SGHRS, CDR2 YFSETQ. The CDR3 has 14 amino acids. V lost 2 bases, J lost 2 bases, and 11 bases lay in between. The CDR3 DNA follows: TGCGCCAGCAGCTTTAGCGGTGAGACCTACGAGCAGTACTTC. This gives the protein CASSFSGETYEQYF.

In the case of this clone: This sample also contains other DNA sequences that code for the same CDR3. The chain uses TRBV5-1 and TRBJ2-1, with 8 bases fitting TRBD2. Germline V CDR1 and CDR2: SGHRS, YFSETQ. This CDR3 is built from 15 residues. V shed 0 bases and J 4 bases; nucleotides not matched to a gene: 3. This chain's CDR3 is CASSLVTSGYNEQFF. The CDR3 nucleotides are TGCGCCAGCAGCTTGGTCACTAGCGGATACAATGAGCAGTTCTTC. Looking up the rest from reference TRBV5-1 and TRBJ2-1 gives the full variable domain: KAGVTQTPRYLIKTRGQQVTLSCSPISGHRSVSWYQQTPGQGLQFLFEYFSETQRNKGNFPGRFSGRQFSNSRSEMNVSTLELGDSALYLCASSLVTSGYNEQFFGPGTRLTVL.

This clone has more than one count but fewer than ten. CDR3 in DNA: TGTGCCAGCAGCTCCAAGGCCAGGGGCATGGTAGGCTACAATGAGCAGTTCTTC. Encoded protein: CASSSKARGMVGYNEQFF. The chain combines TRBV7-3 with TRBJ2-1; weak D call: TRBD1 (6 bases). CDR1 SGHTA and CDR2 FQGTGA come from the germline V gene. The CDR3 loop spans 18 amino acids. Trimming pared 4 bases from V and 3 bases from J, leaving 22 bases between.

The chain carries TRBV28 and TRBJ2-7, with TRBD2 identical over 9 bases. CDR1 is MDHEN and CDR2 is SYDVKM in the germline V gene. J lost 5 bases, V lost 2 bases, and 4 bases had no gene match. The CDR3 totals 14 residues. The DNA of the CDR3 is TGTGCCAGCAGTTTAGGAGGACTAGCGAACGAGCAGTACTTC. The encoded protein is CASSLGGLANEQYF.

The chain combines TRBV2 with TRBJ2-7; tentatively, D is TRBD2 (5 bases). The CDR3 is made up of 11 amino acids. The germline V gene has CDR1 SNHLY and CDR2 FYNNEI. The germline V and J ends were trimmed by 4 bases and 9 bases, with 10 bases remaining between them. The CDR3 nucleotides read TGTGCCAGCAGTGTTGAGGGTCGGCAGTACTTC. This codes for CASSVEGRQYF.

CDR3 loop: CASSWGTAGIEAFF. As DNA, the CDR3 is TGTGCCAGCAGCTGGGGGACTGCCGGTATTGAAGCTTTCTTT. This rearrangement joins TRBV7-8 to TRBJ1-1; a possible D gene is TRBD1 (5 bases). Per the germline V gene, CDR1 is SGHVS and CDR2 is FQNEAQ. The ends were cut back, 4 bases at V and 7 bases at J, with 16 bases in the middle. The CDR3 runs 14 residues.

The chain carries TRBV29-1 and TRBJ2-7, with 9 bases identical to TRBD2. V was pared by 7 bases and J by 6 bases, with 10 bases of the junction left unmatched. The CDR3 covers 13 residues. CDR1 and CDR2 (germline): SQVTM, ANQGSEA. The CDR3 reads CSAGPGLAGEQYF. The CDR3 coding sequence is TGCAGCGCCGGACCGGGACTAGCAGGCGAGCAGTACTTC.

The chain couples TRBV28 to TRBJ1-2; tentatively, D is TRBD1 (5 bases). Germline CDR1 is MDHEN and CDR2 is SYDVKM. This CDR3 comprises 14 residues. V was cut by 3 bases and J by 8 bases, with 16 bases left in between. The CDR3 reads CASSLDGGIYGYTF. DNA of the CDR3: TGTGCCAGCAGTTTGGATGGGGGGATATACGGCTACACCTTC.

The chain has TRBV4-3 and TRBJ2-2; 7 bases match TRBD2. V lost 1 base and J lost 1; bases outside the gene matches: 3. The germline gives CDR1 LGHNA, CDR2 YSLEER. The CDR3 is 16 amino acids. CDR3 amino acids: CASSQGVAGNTGELFF. The CDR3 DNA sequence: TGCGCCAGCAGCCAAGGGGTAGCGGGGAACACCGGGGAGCTGTTTTTT.

The chain is built from TRBV28 and TRBJ2-7, with 7 bases identical to TRBD1. From germline, CDR1 is MDHEN and CDR2 SYDVKM. The CDR3 covers 14 residues. The V gene end was trimmed by 6 bases and the J gene end by 2 bases; junction bases not matched to a gene: 7. In DNA form, the CDR3 reads TGTGCCAGCAGCCTCCCGCAGGGGGCCTACGAGCAGTACTTC. Translation gives CASSLPQGAYEQYF. Full variable domain (outside the CDR3, taken from reference TRBV28 and TRBJ2-7): DVKVTQSSRYLVKRTGEKVFLECVQDMDHENMFWYRQDPGLGLRLIYFSYDVKMKEKGDIPEGYSVSREKKERFSLILESASTNQTSMYLCASSLPQGAYEQYFGPGTRLTVT.

V is TRBV11-1 and J is TRBJ2-4; possible D gene TRBD2, 6 bases. Trimming took off 6 bases at V and 5 bases at J, with 11 bases between the two ends. This CDR3 is 13 amino acids long. CDR1 is SGHAT, CDR2 FQDESV, per germline (reference sequence). CDR3 sequence (DNA): TGTGCCAGCAGTACCGGGACTCAAAACATTCAGTACTTC. Translating it yields CASSTGTQNIQYF.

V and J are TRBV27 and TRBJ2-1; TRBD2 matches at 12 bases. This CDR3 region has 13 residues. Unmatched junction bases numbered 4, after V lost 10 bases and J lost 6 bases. Germline CDR1 is MNHEY and CDR2 is SMNVEV (reference sequence). The CDR3 loop is CATRLAGVNEQFF. The CDR3 bases are TGTGCCACCAGACTAGCGGGAGTCAATGAGCAGTTCTTC.

This chain links TRBV15 with TRBJ2-5, with D hard to call. This CDR3 spans 14 amino acids. Trimming removed 0 bases from V and 5 bases from J, with 10 bases in between. Per germline, CDR1 LNHNV and CDR2 YYDKDF (reference sequence). CDR3 residues: CATSRDRLPETQYF. CDR3 nucleotides: TGTGCCACCAGCAGAGATCGTCTTCCGGAGACCCAGTACTTC.

The J gene is TRBJ2-1, the V gene TRBV5-4; 11 nucleotides match TRBD1. The V and J ends lost 4 bases and 3 bases, in that order; junction bases with no gene match: 3. The germline V gene has CDR1 SGHNT and CDR2 YYREEE (reference sequence). The length of the CDR3 is 15 residues. CDR3: CASSQGQGDYNEQFF. CDR3 sequence (DNA): TGTGCCAGCAGCCAGGGACAGGGGGACTACAATGAGCAGTTCTTC.

V gene TRBV6-6 combines with J gene TRBJ1-2; TRBD1 aligns across 8 bases. CDR3 size: 15 residues. Trimming removed 6 bases from V and 4 bases from J; junction bases left unmatched: 10. Per the germline V gene, CDR1 is MNHNY and CDR2 is SVGAGI (reference sequence). The CDR3 DNA sequence: TGTGCCAGCAGCGCGGACAGGGAAATTCTCTATGGCTACACCTTC. Protein product: CASSADREILYGYTF.

CDR3 bases: TGTGCCAGCAGTGCCGGCGGGAGTCCGGTAAGGGAGCAGTTCTTC. Its translation is CASSAGGSPVREQFF. The chain combines TRBV2 with TRBJ2-1; 7 bases align to TRBD2. This CDR3 spans 15 amino acids. The junction had 13 bases not matched to a gene; V was cut back by 4 bases and J by 10 bases. Germline CDR1 is SNHLY and CDR2 is FYNNEI.

The chain couples TRBV19 to TRBJ2-3, with D maybe TRBD2 (5 bases). Trimming pared 7 bases from V and 2 bases from J, leaving 13 bases between. Germline loops: CDR1 LNHDA, CDR2 SQIVND (reference sequence). This CDR3 has 14 residues. Written as DNA, the CDR3 is TGTGCCAGTACCAATGAGCGGAACACAGATACGCAGTATTTT. Amino acids: CASTNERNTDTQYF.